One and the same sample provided the 15 T cell receptor beta chains below, sequenced in a study of cytomegalovirus exposure and HLA in healthy donors. Vbeta (60) and Jbeta (13) primers were used in the PCR. Clones were read by immunoSEQ multiplex PCR, and TCRdb kept only the in-frame ones, dropping some. The repertoire includes fewer than 150,000 clones, around 83% of them detected once, and more than 4% sits in the top ten. Sequencing used PBMCs. The receptors stem from a man aged 35-49 years in good health and CMV-seropositive.

The rearrangement joins TRBV2 to TRBJ2-7, with a weak D call TRBD1 (6 bases). The germline CDR1 and CDR2 sequences are SNHLY and FYNNEI. The V and J ends lost 6 bases and 3 bases respectively, with 18 bases between them. This CDR3 has 15 residues. The CDR3 coding sequence is TGTGCCAGCAGGGCCGGGACAACCGGAAACTACGAGCAGTACTTC. Protein: CASRAGTTGNYEQYF.

This clone was observed a few times. The rearrangement uses TRBV2 and TRBJ2-2, with 14 nucleotides matching TRBD2. The CDR3 sequence is 15 residues long. Germline-derived CDR1 and CDR2 are SNHLY and FYNNEI. Trimming took 3 bases from V and 6 from J; bases not matched to a gene: 0. This CDR3 is CASSETSGRAGELFF. The CDR3 nucleotides are TGTGCCAGCAGTGAGACTAGCGGGAGGGCCGGGGAGCTGTTTTTT. Drawing the rest from reference TRBV2 and TRBJ2-2, the complete variable domain is EPEVTQTPSHQVTQMGQEVILRCVPISNHLYFYWYRQILGQKVEFLVSFYNNEISEKSEIFDDQFSVERPDGSNFTLKIRSTKLEDSAMYFCASSETSGRAGELFFGEGSRLTVL.

The rearrangement uses TRBV2 and TRBJ1-4, with D tentatively TRBD1 (5 bases). CDR1 and CDR2 (germline): SNHLY, FYNNEI. The V gene lost 4 bases and the J gene lost 8 bases, with 14 bases spanning the gap. The length of the CDR3 is 14 residues. The CDR3, as DNA: TGTGCCAGCAGTGCCGTGGAAGGGGTCGAAAAACTGTTTTTT. Amino acids: CASSAVEGVEKLFF.

The rearrangement joins TRBV5-6 to TRBJ2-4, with TRBD1 identical over 7 bases. Trimming cost V 4 bases and J 7 bases; bases outside gene matches: 5. This CDR3 region has 13 residues. Germline CDR1 SGHDT, CDR2 YYEEEE. The CDR3: CASSRQGRNIQYF. The CDR3 DNA follows: TGTGCCAGCAGCCGACAGGGAAGGAACATTCAGTACTTC. Based on the CDR3 plus reference TRBV5-6 and TRBJ2-4, the full variable domain is DAGVTQSPTHLIKTRGQQVTLRCSPKSGHDTVSWYQQALGQGPQFIFQYYEEEERQRGNFPDRFSGHQFPNYSSELNVNALLLGDSALYLCASSRQGRNIQYFGAGTRLSVL.

This chain uses TRBV5-1 with TRBJ2-3, with TRBD1 matching 9 bases. The V gene end was trimmed by 4 bases and the J gene end by 2 bases; junction bases not matched to a gene: 5. Germline V gene data show CDR1 as SGHRS and CDR2 as YFSETQ. This CDR3 region has 15 residues. CDR3 amino acids: CASSLGTGNTDTQYF. CDR3 bases: TGCGCCAGCAGCCTCGGGACAGGGAACACAGATACGCAGTATTTT.

The chain has TRBV30 and TRBJ1-5; 8 bases map to TRBD1. V dropped 5 bases and J dropped 1; count of bases not matched to a gene: 10. The CDR3 has 16 residues. Germline V gives CDR1 GTSNPN, CDR2 SVGIG (reference sequence). CDR3 loop: CAWGQGEVESNQPQHF. The CDR3 region has the DNA TGTGCCTGGGGACAGGGAGAAGTGGAAAGCAATCAGCCCCAGCATTTT.

This chain uses TRBV27 with TRBJ2-1, with 9 bases fitting TRBD1. This CDR3 is built from 14 residues. The ends lost 6 bases at V and 8 bases at J; junction bases unmatched: 8. The V gene's germline CDR1 is MNHEY and CDR2 SMNVEV (reference sequence). Written as DNA, the CDR3 is TGTGCCAGCAGGCCCGGACAGGGGTCCGATGAGCAGTTCTTC. It specifies CASRPGQGSDEQFF.

This clone has a single count. The chain couples TRBV29-1 to TRBJ2-5, with D possibly TRBD2 on 6 matching bases. The V end lost 4 bases, the J end lost 4 bases, and 19 bases lay between the germline ends. This CDR3 region has 15 residues. Germline values: CDR1 SQVTM, CDR2 ANQGSEA. CDR3 protein: CSVGSGRGGGETQYF. Here the CDR3 DNA reads TGCAGCGTTGGGAGTGGACGGGGAGGAGGAGAGACCCAGTACTTC.

V and J are TRBV6-5 and TRBJ2-7; 9 nucleotides match TRBD1. The CDR3 spans 13 residues. The J segment lost 3 bases and the V segment lost 6 bases, leaving 3 bases of the junction unmatched. Germline V gives CDR1 MNHEY, CDR2 SVGAGI. The CDR3 region is CASSLGQGYEQYF. CDR3 sequence (DNA): TGTGCCAGCAGCTTGGGACAGGGCTACGAGCAGTACTTC.

The chain has TRBV5-8 and TRBJ2-2, with 10 positions matching TRBD1. Germline V lookup: CDR1 SGHTS, CDR2 YDEGEE. The CDR3 is made up of 15 amino acids. V gave up 2 bases and J gave up 6 bases; unmatched junction bases: 4. The DNA of the CDR3 is TGTGCCAGCAGCTTAAGACAGGGGGCTGCCGGGGAGCTGTTTTTT. Translated: CASSLRQGAAGELFF.

The V call is TRBV28, the J call TRBJ2-3, with no clear D. Per germline, CDR1 MDHEN and CDR2 SYDVKM. This CDR3 region has 11 residues. Trimming pared 3 bases from V and 4 bases from J, leaving 2 bases between. The CDR3 DNA follows: TGTGCCAGCAGTTTCTCAGATACGCAGTATTTT. Amino acid sequence: CASSFSDTQYF.

A few counts support this clone. The chain links TRBV19 to TRBJ2-7; D might be TRBD1 (6 bases). Germline V lookup: CDR1 LNHDA, CDR2 SQIVND (reference sequence). The V end lost 4 bases, the J end lost 6 bases, and 16 bases lay between the germline ends. The CDR3 loop spans 14 amino acids. CDR3 nucleotides: TGTGCCAGTAGTACCCGGGACACTTCCGGCGAGCAGTACTTC. Its protein is CASSTRDTSGEQYF.

This clone was recorded a few times. The chain combines TRBV5-5 with TRBJ1-1; D may be TRBD1 (6 bases). Germline values: CDR1 SGHKS, CDR2 YYEKEE (reference sequence). The V gene lost 1 base and the J gene lost 5 bases, with 12 bases spanning the gap. There are 14 residues in the CDR3. The CDR3 reads CASSLWEGGTEAFF. The DNA of the CDR3 is TGTGCCAGCAGCTTGTGGGAGGGGGGGACTGAAGCTTTCTTT.

The chain uses TRBV18 and TRBJ2-7; 11 bases agree with TRBD1. CDR1 is KGHSH, CDR2 LQKENI, per germline. The CDR3 consists of 16 residues. With 3 bases clipped from V and 3 bases from J, the junction kept 7 bases outside the gene matches. The CDR3 is CASSPLGTGGIYEQYF. CDR3 nucleotides: TGTGCCAGCTCACCTCTCGGGACAGGGGGGATCTACGAGCAGTACTTC.

The chain uses TRBV19 and TRBJ2-7, with 11 bases that match TRBD2. Germline V gene sequence: CDR1 LNHDA, CDR2 SQIVND (reference sequence). Trimming took 3 bases from V and 0 from J; bases not matched to a gene: 1. This CDR3 is 15 amino acids long. CDR3 amino acids: CASSMLAGGSYEQYF. The CDR3 bases are TGTGCCAGTAGTATGCTAGCGGGAGGCTCCTACGAGCAGTACTTC.